This TCR beta chain was found in a study of response to subunit inactivated influenza vaccine. General study points: Researchers suggested that each seasonal influenza vaccination recruits few new T cells.

TCRdb redid the calling of the RT-PCR reads with MiXCR, one entry per CDR3 protein. The table shows hundreds of thousands of distinct CDR3 sequences, with roughly 25% occurring only once. As regards this clonotype: Its target is not known.

This material consisted of CD4+ T cells sorted from PBMCs, taken about 5 days after vaccination. This TCR was recovered from a man aged 50 to 59 who received an inactivated influenza vaccine.

The CDR3 bases are TGTGCCAGCAGCCTTGTAACTCCTTACGAGCAGTACTTC. This sequence encodes CASSLVTPYEQYF. This sequence joins TRBV12-3 or TRBV12-4 and TRBJ2-7, with unresolved D. This CDR3 is built from 13 residues. The germline V and J ends were trimmed by 6 bases and 4 bases, with 13 bases remaining between them.